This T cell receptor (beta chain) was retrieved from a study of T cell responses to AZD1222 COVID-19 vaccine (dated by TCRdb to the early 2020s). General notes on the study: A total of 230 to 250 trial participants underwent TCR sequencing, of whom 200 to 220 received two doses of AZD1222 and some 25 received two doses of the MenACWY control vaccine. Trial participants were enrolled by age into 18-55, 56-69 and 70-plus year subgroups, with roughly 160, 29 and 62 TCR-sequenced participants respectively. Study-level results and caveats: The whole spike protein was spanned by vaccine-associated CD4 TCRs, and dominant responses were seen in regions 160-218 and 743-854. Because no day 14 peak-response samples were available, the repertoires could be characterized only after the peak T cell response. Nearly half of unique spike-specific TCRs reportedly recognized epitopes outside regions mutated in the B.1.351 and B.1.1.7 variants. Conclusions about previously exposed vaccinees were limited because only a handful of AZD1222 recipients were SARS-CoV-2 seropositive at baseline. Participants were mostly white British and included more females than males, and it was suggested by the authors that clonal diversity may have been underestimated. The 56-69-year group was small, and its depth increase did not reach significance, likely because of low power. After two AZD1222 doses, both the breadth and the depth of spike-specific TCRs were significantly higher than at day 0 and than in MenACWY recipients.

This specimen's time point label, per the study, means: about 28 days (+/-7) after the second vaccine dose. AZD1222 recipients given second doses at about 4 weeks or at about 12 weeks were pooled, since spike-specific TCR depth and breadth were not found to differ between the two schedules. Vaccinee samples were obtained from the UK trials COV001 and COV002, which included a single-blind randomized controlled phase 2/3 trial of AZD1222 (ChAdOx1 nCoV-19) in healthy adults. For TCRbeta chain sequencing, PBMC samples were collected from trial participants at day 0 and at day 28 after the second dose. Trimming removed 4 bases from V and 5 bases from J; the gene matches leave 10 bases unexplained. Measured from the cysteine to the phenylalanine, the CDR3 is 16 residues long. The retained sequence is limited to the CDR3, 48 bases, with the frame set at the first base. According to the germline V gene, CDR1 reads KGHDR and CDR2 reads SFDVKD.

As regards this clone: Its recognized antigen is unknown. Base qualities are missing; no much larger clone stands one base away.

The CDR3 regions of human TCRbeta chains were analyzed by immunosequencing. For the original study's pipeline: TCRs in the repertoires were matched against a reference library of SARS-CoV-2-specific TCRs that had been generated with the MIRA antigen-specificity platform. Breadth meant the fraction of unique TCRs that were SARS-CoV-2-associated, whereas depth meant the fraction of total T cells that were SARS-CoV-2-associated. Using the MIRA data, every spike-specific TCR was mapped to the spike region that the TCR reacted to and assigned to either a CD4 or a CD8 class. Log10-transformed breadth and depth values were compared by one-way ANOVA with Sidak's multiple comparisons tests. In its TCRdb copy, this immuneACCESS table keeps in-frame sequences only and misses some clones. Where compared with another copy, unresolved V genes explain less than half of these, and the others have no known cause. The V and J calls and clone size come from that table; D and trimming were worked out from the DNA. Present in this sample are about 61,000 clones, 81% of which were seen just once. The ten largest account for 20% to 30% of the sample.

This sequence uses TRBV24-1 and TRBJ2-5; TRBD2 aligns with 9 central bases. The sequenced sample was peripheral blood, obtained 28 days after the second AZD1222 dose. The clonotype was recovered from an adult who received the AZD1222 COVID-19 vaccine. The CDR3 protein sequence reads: CATSDPVAGGLETQYF. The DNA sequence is TGTGCCACCAGTGACCCGGTGGCGGGAGGGTTGGAGACCCAGTACTTC.